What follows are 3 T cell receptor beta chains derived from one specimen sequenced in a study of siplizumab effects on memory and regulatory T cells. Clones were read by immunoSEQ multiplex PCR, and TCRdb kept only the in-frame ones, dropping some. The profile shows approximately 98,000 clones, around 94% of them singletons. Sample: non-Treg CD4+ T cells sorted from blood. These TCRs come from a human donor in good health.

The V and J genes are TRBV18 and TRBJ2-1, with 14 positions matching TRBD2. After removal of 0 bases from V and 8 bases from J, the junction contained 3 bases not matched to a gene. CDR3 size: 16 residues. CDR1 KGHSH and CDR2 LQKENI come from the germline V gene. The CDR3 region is CASSPPGLAGVHEQFF. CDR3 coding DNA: TGTGCCAGCTCACCACCGGGACTAGCGGGAGTGCATGAGCAGTTCTTC.

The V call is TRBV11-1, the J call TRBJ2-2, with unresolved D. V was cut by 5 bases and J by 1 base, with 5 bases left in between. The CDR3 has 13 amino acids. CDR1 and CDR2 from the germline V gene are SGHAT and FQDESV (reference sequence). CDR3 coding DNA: TGTGCCAGCAGCCCACAGAACACCGGGGAGCTGTTTTTT. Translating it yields CASSPQNTGELFF.

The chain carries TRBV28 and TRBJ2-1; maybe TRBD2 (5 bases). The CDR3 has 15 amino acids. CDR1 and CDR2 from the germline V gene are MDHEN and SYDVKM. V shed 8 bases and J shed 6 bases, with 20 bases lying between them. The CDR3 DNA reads TGTGCCAGCTCCTCAACTAGAGCTCACATCAATGAGCAGTTCTTC. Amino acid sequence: CASSSTRAHINEQFF.